This TCR beta chain was identified during a study of T cell responses to AZD1222 COVID-19 vaccine (dated by TCRdb to the early 2020s). In terms of the full investigation: AZD1222 recipients given second doses at about 4 weeks or at about 12 weeks were pooled, since spike-specific TCR depth and breadth were not found to differ between the two schedules. A total of about 240 trial participants underwent TCR sequencing, of whom around 200 received two doses of AZD1222 and about 26 received two doses of the MenACWY control vaccine. Trial participants were enrolled by age into 18-55, 56-69 and 70-plus year subgroups, with approximately 150, 30 and 60 TCR-sequenced participants respectively.

The CDR3 regions of human TCRbeta chains were analyzed by immunosequencing. Concerning the study's data processing: Repertoire TCRs were checked for matches against a reference library of SARS-CoV-2-specific TCRs that had been generated using the MIRA antigen-specificity platform. Breadth meant the fraction of unique TCRs that were SARS-CoV-2-associated, whereas depth meant the fraction of total T cells that were SARS-CoV-2-associated. Using the MIRA data, every spike-specific TCR was mapped to the spike region that the TCR reacted to and assigned to either a CD4 or a CD8 class. Log10-transformed breadth and depth values were compared by one-way ANOVA with Sidak's multiple comparisons tests. Entries here come from immuneACCESS through TCRdb and include only in-frame sequences with V and J called. Some clones fail to appear in such tables; in the studies checked, an unresolved V gene covers under half of the shortfall, and the cause of the remainder is unknown. The V and J calls and clone size are taken from that table; D and trimming were inferred from the DNA. The sample table holds some 100,000 clones, of which approximately 88% were seen once. The ten biggest clones cover approximately 16% of the sample.

General conclusions and limits of the study: Participants were mostly white British and included more females than males, and it was suggested by the authors that clonal diversity may have been underestimated. Because no day 14 peak-response samples were available, the repertoires could be characterized only after the peak T cell response. In the small 56-69-year group, the increase in depth fell short of significance, most likely because of low power. The vaccine-associated CD4 TCRs covered the entire spike protein, and the dominant responses fell in regions 160-218 and 743-854. A significant rise in spike-specific TCR breadth and depth was observed after two AZD1222 doses relative to day 0 and relative to MenACWY recipients. Conclusions about previously exposed vaccinees are limited, since just five or six AZD1222 recipients were seropositive for SARS-CoV-2 at baseline. Epitopes outside the regions mutated in the B.1.351 and B.1.1.7 variants were reportedly recognized by nearly half of the unique spike-specific TCRs.

The germline V gene (reference sequence) gives CDR1 as MNHEY and CDR2 as SMNVEV. V loses 2 bases of germline sequence and J loses 0 bases, and the interval between the two ends is 14 bases. The CDR3 contains 16 residues, cysteine and phenylalanine counted. The retained sequence is limited to the CDR3, 48 bases, with the frame set at the first base. With respect to this clone: No cognate antigen has been identified for it. There are no base qualities to consult, and no much larger clone falls within one base.

Reading the label with the study, this specimen's time point is: baseline before first vaccination. Vaccinee samples were obtained from the UK trials COV001 and COV002, which included a single-blind randomized controlled phase 2/3 trial of AZD1222 (ChAdOx1 nCoV-19) in healthy adults. Trial participant PBMC samples were collected at day 0 and day 28 after the second dose for TCRbeta chain sequencing. The chain couples TRBV27 to TRBJ2-7; the D gene cannot be resolved beyond TRBD1 or TRBD2, each matching 5 bases. This receptor was identified in an adult in good health. The sample was peripheral blood, taken on day 0 of AZD1222 vaccination. The nucleotide sequence reads TGTGCCAGCAGTTTAAAGGGAGTGGGGGTCTCCTACGAGCAGTACTTC. Its protein product is CASSLKGVGVSYEQYF.